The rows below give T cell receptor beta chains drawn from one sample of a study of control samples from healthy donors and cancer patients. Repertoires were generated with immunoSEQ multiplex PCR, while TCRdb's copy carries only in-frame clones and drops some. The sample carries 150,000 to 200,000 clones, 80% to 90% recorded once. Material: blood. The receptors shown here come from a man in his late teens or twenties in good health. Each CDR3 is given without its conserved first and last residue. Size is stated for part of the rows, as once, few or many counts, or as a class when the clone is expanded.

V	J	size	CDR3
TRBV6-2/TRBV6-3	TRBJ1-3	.	ASSHRRRWKDTIY
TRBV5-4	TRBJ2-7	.	ASSFGRAYEQY
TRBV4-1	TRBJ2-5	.	ASQEGSGVGETQY
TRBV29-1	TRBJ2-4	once	SASGSDIQY
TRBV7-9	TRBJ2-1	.	ASALLDEQF
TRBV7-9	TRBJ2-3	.	ASSLIRGWSDTQY
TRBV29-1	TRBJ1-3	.	SVDYRSGNTIY
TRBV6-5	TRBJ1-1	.	ASSYSVLDVNTEAF
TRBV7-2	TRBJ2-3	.	ASSFRPLLGDTQY
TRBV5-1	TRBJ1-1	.	ASSLTGFETEAF
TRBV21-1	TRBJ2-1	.	ASTVQAPGLAGGEQF
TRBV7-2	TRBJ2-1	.	ASSWGTSSYNEQF